The 2 T cell receptor beta chains below were found in one sample sequenced in a study of cytomegalovirus exposure and HLA in healthy donors (dated by TCRdb to the late 2010s). The library was obtained by the immunoSEQ multiplex PCR assay. For the multiplex PCR, a mixture combining 60 forward primers for TCR Vbeta segments and 13 reverse primers for TCR Jbeta segments was used. TCRdb re-hosts the immuneACCESS table, in-frame sequences only. Its copies lack some clones; in the studies checked, an unresolved V gene accounts for under half of them, and the cause for the rest is not known. Across this sample there are about 120,000 clones, with around 69% seen only once. The ten largest clonotypes hold roughly 15% of the sample. Input material: PBMCs. The receptors shown here come from a man in his fifties or sixties in good health and CMV-seropositive.

This chain links TRBV29-1 with TRBJ2-5, with TRBD1 matching 7 bases. The CDR3 contains 13 residues. From germline, CDR1 is SQVTM and CDR2 ANQGSEA. V was clipped by 4 bases and J by 4 bases; unmatched bases: 6. Written as DNA, the CDR3 is TGCAGCGTTGGCCAGGGGGTACGAGAGACCCAGTACTTC. Its protein product is CSVGQGVRETQYF.

This clone was seen a single time. This chain joins TRBV28 and TRBJ2-7; D is perhaps TRBD2 (6 bases). The V end lost 6 bases, the J end lost 3 bases, and 21 bases lay between the germline ends. The CDR3 is made up of 16 amino acids. Looked up from germline, CDR1 is MDHEN and CDR2 is SYDVKM. CDR3 region: CASSRGWQDLLYEQYF. The CDR3 coding sequence is TGTGCCAGCAGCCGGGGGTGGCAGGACCTCCTCTACGAGCAGTACTTC.